This T cell receptor beta chain was identified in a study of chemoradiotherapy in HPV16-positive cancers. About the study: Two HPV16-positive patients' cells yielded candidate HPV-specific clones and common motifs.

Overall study findings and caveats: Candidate HPV-specific clones and E7-related TCR motifs grew in tumor during treatment.

On this clone itself: What it binds is not known.

Data came from immunoSEQ multiplex PCR; TCRdb stores just in-frame clones and leaves some out. The data show 7,000 to 9,500 clones, over 65% seen once. The germline V gene encodes CDR1 MNHNS and CDR2 SASEGT. This CDR3 is built from 14 residues. The chain has TRBV6-1 and TRBJ2-3, with 9 nucleotides matching TRBD2. Collection of the sample occurred from a patient who underwent chemoradiotherapy. The TCR sequence derives from a human donor with HPV-associated anogenital cancer. CDR3 amino acids: CASLWAGGPDTQYF. CDR3 nucleotides: TGTGCATCTCTCTGGGCGGGGGGGCCGGATACGCAGTATTTT.